The 5 T cell receptor beta chains presented below share a single source sample, sequenced in a study of T-cell memory formation after mild COVID-19. TCRdb itself ran the 5' RACE reads through MiXCR, one entry per CDR3 protein. The sample gives about 430,000 distinct CDR3 sequences, 24% of which show up once; roughly 9.7% is in the top ten. Specimen: PBMCs or a T cell subset sorted from them (not recorded which). These receptors came from an adult woman who had mild COVID-19 (a few samples of this study predate the infection). Cell type and time point are not known.

The gene calls are TRBV5-6 and TRBJ2-1, with D unclear. The germline V gene has CDR1 SGHDT and CDR2 YYEEEE. The CDR3 length is 13 residues. V was cut by 0 bases and J by 10 bases, with 11 bases left in between. The CDR3 sequence: CASSLGIQAEQFF. Here the CDR3 DNA reads TGTGCCAGCAGCTTGGGTATACAAGCAGAGCAGTTCTTC.

This clonotype was detected a few times. The V call is TRBV7-9, the J call TRBJ2-1; tentatively, D is TRBD2 (5 bases). This CDR3 comprises 17 residues. The V gene lost 2 bases and the J gene lost 1 base, with 15 bases spanning the gap. In germline, CDR1 is SEHNR, CDR2 FQNEAQ (reference sequence). CDR3 sequence: CASSLQRVGESYNEQFF. The CDR3 DNA follows: TGTGCCAGCAGCTTACAGAGAGTCGGGGAGTCCTACAATGAGCAGTTCTTC.

Only a few counts were recorded for this clonotype. The genes are TRBV12-3 or TRBV12-4 and TRBJ2-1, with 15 bases fitting TRBD2. The length of the CDR3 is 17 residues. The J segment lost 13 bases and the V segment lost 6 bases, leaving 16 bases of the junction unmatched. The DNA of the CDR3 is TGTGCCAGCAGCCTGCCCGGACTAGCGGGAGGGCCTATGACTCAGTTCTTC. As protein: CASSLPGLAGGPMTQFF.

This clonotype turned up a few times. This rearrangement joins TRBV7-9 to TRBJ1-4; D call uncertain. The CDR3 runs 15 residues. The germline V and J ends were trimmed by 2 bases and 4 bases, with 11 bases remaining between them. Germline V CDR1 and CDR2: SEHNR, FQNEAQ (reference sequence). For the CDR3, the DNA is TGTGCCAGCAGCTTACGACTTCTAGATAATGAAAAACTGTTTTTT. Translating it yields CASSLRLLDNEKLFF.

The chain links TRBV10-3 to TRBJ2-3; 8 positions agree with TRBD2. Per germline, CDR1 ENHRY and CDR2 SYGVKD. The CDR3 loop spans 14 amino acids. Losses at the gene ends were 9 bases for V and 0 bases for J; bases not matched to a gene: 5. CDR3 coding DNA: TGTGCCATAGCCACTAGCGGAAGCACAGATACGCAGTATTTT. The encoded protein is CAIATSGSTDTQYF.